A single sample gave rise to the 24 T cell receptor beta chains below, sequenced in a study of blood T cell repertoires in COVID-19. The table came from immunoSEQ multiplex PCR; TCRdb's copy has only in-frame clones and leaves some out. This table has about half a million clones, 75% to 90% appearing once. The sample was peripheral blood. The receptor source for this set is a human donor in a cohort sampled during active COVID-19.

The chain uses TRBV19 and TRBJ1-1, with D possibly TRBD1 on 5 matching bases. The CDR3 consists of 19 residues. V dropped 3 bases and J dropped 1 base, with 24 bases sitting between them. CDR1 and CDR2 from the germline V gene are LNHDA and SQIVND (reference sequence). As DNA, the CDR3 is TGTGCCAGTAGTATCCCCGGTTTATTCGCAGACAGTCCGAACACTGAAGCTTTCTTT. It yields the protein CASSIPGLFADSPNTEAFF.

This clone was detected a few times. V usage is TRBV19 and J usage is TRBJ2-3; D is unresolved. The V gene's germline CDR1 is LNHDA and CDR2 SQIVND (reference sequence). This CDR3 comprises 12 residues. The germline V and J ends were trimmed by 7 bases and 6 bases, with 11 bases remaining between them. In nucleotides, the CDR3 is TGTGCCAGTACGGCAGGCTGGGATACGCAGTATTTT. Amino acids: CASTAGWDTQYF.

Note on this clone: Other DNA sequences in this specimen translate into the identical CDR3. The CDR3 nucleotides read TGTGCCAGCAGCGTAACCGGGAACACTGAAGCTTTCTTT. It specifies CASSVTGNTEAFF. This chain joins TRBV9 and TRBJ1-1; no firm D call. The CDR3 consists of 13 residues. The germline V gene has CDR1 SGDLS and CDR2 YYNGEE. The V gene lost 1 base and the J gene lost 1 base, with 5 bases spanning the gap.

The chain links TRBV7-2 to TRBJ2-5, with a possible D match to TRBD2 (5 bases). Trimming removed 1 base at V and 5 bases at J, with 8 bases between. Germline V gene lookup returns CDR1 SGHTA and CDR2 FQGNSA. This CDR3 is 13 amino acids long. CDR3 amino acids: CASSLEPGETQYF. CDR3 coding DNA: TGTGCCAGCAGCTTAGAACCGGGGGAGACCCAGTACTTC.

The chain has TRBV1 and TRBJ2-7; the table's D call, TRBD1, was not checked against the DNA. TRBV1 is annotated as a pseudogene. The CDR3 runs 17 residues. CDR3 sequence reads: CTSSQVTIQGRIYEQYF. The DNA for the CDR3 is TGCACCAGCAGCCAAGTAACTATCCAGGGGCGAATCTACGAGCAGTACTTC.

The V call is TRBV2, the J call TRBJ2-7, with 9 nucleotides matching TRBD1. V lost 7 bases, J lost 0 bases, and 4 bases stayed unmatched. CDR1 is SNHLY and CDR2 is FYNNEI in the germline V gene. There are 14 residues in the CDR3. CDR3 region: CASKWDRDSYEQYF. CDR3 bases: TGTGCCAGCAAGTGGGACAGGGACTCCTACGAGCAGTACTTC.

V and J are TRBV19 and TRBJ2-5; TRBD1 might be the D (6 bases). Trimming shortened V by 5 bases and J by 1 base, and 11 bases separated the two germline ends. The CDR3 is 14 amino acids. Germline lookup yields CDR1 LNHDA and CDR2 SQIVND (reference sequence). The CDR3 nucleotides read TGTGCCAGTAGTTCAGTCAGGGGCCAAGAGACCCAGTACTTC. This codes for CASSSVRGQETQYF.

The CDR3 nucleotides read TGTGCCAGCAGCGTCAAGACTAGCGGGAACATCTACGAGCAGTACTTC. It specifies CASSVKTSGNIYEQYF. This sequence joins TRBV11-2 and TRBJ2-7; 11 nucleotides align to TRBD2. The CDR3 length is 16 residues. CDR1 and CDR2 from the germline V gene are SGHAT and FQNNGV. The V and J ends lost 5 bases and 3 bases, in that order; junction bases with no gene match: 9.

V gene TRBV3-1 (or the pseudogene TRBV3-2) combines with J gene TRBJ2-1, with 11 positions matching TRBD2. The trim removed 2 bases at V and 8 bases at J, leaving 8 bases unmatched. The V gene's germline CDR1 is LGHDT and CDR2 YNNKEL (reference sequence). The CDR3 sequence is 16 residues long. The CDR3 here is CASSQLTSGSKDEQFF. CDR3 in DNA: TGTGCCAGCAGCCAACTTACTAGCGGGAGTAAGGATGAGCAGTTCTTC.

V and J are TRBV19 and TRBJ2-6; 8 nucleotides align to TRBD1. V lost 5 bases and J lost 2; bases outside the gene matches: 2. The CDR3 totals 15 residues. Germline assignment: CDR1 LNHDA and CDR2 SQIVND (reference sequence). The CDR3 DNA sequence: TGTGCCAGTAGTCGGACAGGGACTGGGGCCAACGTCCTGACTTTC. Translation: CASSRTGTGANVLTF.

V usage is TRBV21-1 and J usage is TRBJ1-4. TRBV21-1 is deemed a pseudogene. This CDR3 comprises 13 residues. CDR3 nucleotides: TGTGCCAGCAGCCCTCACCCGGGGGAAAAACTGTTTTTT. Translation gives CASSPHPGEKLFF.

With respect to this clone: Mismatch with germline at one junction end may stem from a read error. The chain uses TRBV18 and TRBJ1-5, with 9 bases aligning to TRBD1. There are 15 residues in the CDR3. The germline V gene has CDR1 KGHSH and CDR2 LQKENI. The CDR3 is CASSPGTGSSQPQHF. CDR3 bases: TGTGCCAGCTCACCTGGGACAGGGAGCAGTCAGCCCCAGCATTTT. The whole variable domain, remainder taken from reference TRBV18 and TRBJ1-5, is NAGVMQNPRHLVRRRGQEARLRCSPMKGHSHVYWYRQLPEEGLKFMVYLQKENIIDESGMPKERFSAEFPKEGPSILRIQQVVRGDSAAYFCASSPGTGSSQPQHFGDGTRLSIL.

J is TRBJ1-1 and V is TRBV27, with 9 positions matching TRBD1. V lost 5 bases to trimming and J lost 4 bases; unmatched junction nucleotides: 11. Germline CDR1 MNHEY, CDR2 SMNVEV (reference sequence). CDR3 length equals 16 residues. Here the CDR3 reads CASSANRGPGVTEAFF. The CDR3 DNA follows: TGTGCCAGCAGTGCAAACAGGGGGCCTGGTGTCACTGAAGCTTTCTTT.

This chain uses TRBV6-5 with TRBJ1-2; 9 bases fit TRBD1. The CDR3 consists of 15 residues. Germline CDR1 MNHEY, CDR2 SVGAGI. V was clipped by 4 bases and J by 4 bases; unmatched bases: 7. CDR3 residues: CASSSGQGIAYGYTF. The CDR3 region has the DNA TGTGCCAGCAGTTCGGGACAGGGCATAGCCTATGGCTACACCTTC.

The chain joins TRBV28 to TRBJ2-1; 11 bases map to TRBD2. CDR1 MDHEN and CDR2 SYDVKM come from the germline V gene. Trimming removed 7 bases from V and 7 bases from J; junction bases left unmatched: 6. The CDR3 consists of 14 residues. CDR3 coding DNA: TGTGCCAGCAAACTAGCGGGAGCGCGTAATGAGCAGTTCTTC. Translation: CASKLAGARNEQFF. Combining the CDR3 with reference TRBV28 and TRBJ2-1 gives the whole variable domain DVKVTQSSRYLVKRTGEKVFLECVQDMDHENMFWYRQDPGLGLRLIYFSYDVKMKEKGDIPEGYSVSREKKERFSLILESASTNQTSMYLCASKLAGARNEQFFGPGTRLTVL.

V usage is TRBV2 and J usage is TRBJ2-7, with 9 bases aligning to TRBD2. The junction had 9 bases not matched to a gene; V was cut back by 6 bases and J by 0 bases. Germline CDR1 is SNHLY and CDR2 is FYNNEI. This CDR3 has 16 residues. CDR3 residues: CASRYGLAGPSYEQYF. CDR3 sequence (DNA): TGTGCCAGCAGGTATGGGCTAGCGGGACCCTCCTACGAGCAGTACTTC.

The chain recombines TRBV30 with TRBJ2-3; 8 positions agree with TRBD2. The CDR3 has 17 amino acids. The germline gives CDR1 GTSNPN, CDR2 SVGIG (reference sequence). V trimming: 0 bases; J trimming: 0 bases; junction bases outside the gene matches: 8. CDR3 DNA: TGTGCCTGGAGTGTAGTGTTTAGCGGGATTAGCACAGATACGCAGTATTTT. Translation gives CAWSVVFSGISTDTQYF.

The chain links TRBV28 to TRBJ2-1; 8 nucleotides align to TRBD1. CDR1 MDHEN and CDR2 SYDVKM come from the germline V gene. V was pared by 6 bases and J by 15 bases, with 13 bases of the junction left unmatched. This CDR3 is 13 amino acids long. CDR3 bases: TGTGCCAGCAGCCGCCTTTCCGGGACAGGTCTGTTCTTC. This encodes CASSRLSGTGLFF. Combining the CDR3 with reference TRBV28 and TRBJ2-1 gives the whole variable domain DVKVTQSSRYLVKRTGEKVFLECVQDMDHENMFWYRQDPGLGLRLIYFSYDVKMKEKGDIPEGYSVSREKKERFSLILESASTNQTSMYLCASSRLSGTGLFFGPGTRLTVL.

The gene calls are TRBV10-3 and TRBJ2-3; 7 nucleotides agree with TRBD1. The J segment lost 0 bases and the V segment lost 7 bases, leaving 4 bases of the junction unmatched. Germline V gene data show CDR1 as ENHRY and CDR2 as SYGVKD. The CDR3 length is 14 residues. The CDR3 protein is CAINRGQSTDTQYF. CDR3 nucleotides: TGTGCCATCAATAGGGGGCAAAGCACAGATACGCAGTATTTT.

This clone was counted a few times. The genes are TRBV28 and TRBJ1-5; D perhaps matches TRBD1 (5 bases). The CDR3 length is 14 residues. Germline CDR1 MDHEN, CDR2 SYDVKM. The germline V and J ends were trimmed by 2 bases and 7 bases, with 12 bases remaining between them. CDR3 coding DNA: TGTGCCAGCAGTTTAGGCAGGGTGGGACAGCCCCAGCATTTT. This encodes CASSLGRVGQPQHF. The full variable domain, with the rest looked up from reference TRBV28 and TRBJ1-5, is DVKVTQSSRYLVKRTGEKVFLECVQDMDHENMFWYRQDPGLGLRLIYFSYDVKMKEKGDIPEGYSVSREKKERFSLILESASTNQTSMYLCASSLGRVGQPQHFGDGTRLSIL.

This rearrangement joins TRBV6-6 to TRBJ2-5, with a tentative D call TRBD1 (7 bases). This CDR3 is 15 amino acids long. The V end lost 6 bases, the J end lost 1 base, and 15 bases lay between the germline ends. The V gene's germline CDR1 is MNHNY and CDR2 SVGAGI (reference sequence). CDR3 residues: CASSSTRGAQETQYF. DNA for the CDR3: TGTGCCAGCAGCAGTACCAGGGGGGCCCAAGAGACCCAGTACTTC.

The rearrangement links TRBV29-1 to TRBJ1-2; perhaps TRBD1 as D (5 bases). Trimming removed 3 bases at V and 4 bases at J, with 15 bases between. Germline CDR1 is SQVTM and CDR2 is ANQGSEA. The CDR3 has 14 residues. The CDR3 nucleotides are TGCAGCGTTGAGGGGGGGGTCGGATTCTATGGCTACACCTTC. Protein: CSVEGGVGFYGYTF. Variable domain in full (rest from reference TRBV29-1 and TRBJ1-2): SAVISQKPSRDICQRGTSLTIQCQVDSQVTMMFWYRQQPGQSLTLIATANQGSEATYESGFVIDKFPISRPNLTFSTLTVSNMSPEDSSIYLCSVEGGVGFYGYTFGSGTRLTVV.

The chain couples TRBV7-8 to TRBJ1-1, with a weak D call TRBD1 (5 bases). The germline CDR1 and CDR2 sequences are SGHVS and FQNEAQ. The CDR3 runs 11 residues. The germline V and J ends were trimmed by 4 bases and 6 bases, with 6 bases remaining between them. The CDR3 region is CASSSGPEAFF. The CDR3 DNA reads as TGTGCCAGCAGCTCAGGGCCTGAAGCTTTCTTT. The full variable domain, its missing parts supplied by reference TRBV7-8 and TRBJ1-1, is GAGVSQSPRYKVAKRGQDVALRCDPISGHVSLFWYQQALGQGPEFLTYFQNEAQLDKSGLPSDRFFAERPEGSVSTLKIQRTQQEDSAVYLCASSSGPEAFFGQGTRLTVV.

V is TRBV7-9 and J is TRBJ1-1; weak D call: TRBD1 (5 bases). Germline loops: CDR1 SEHNR, CDR2 FQNEAQ (reference sequence). Trimming removed 3 bases at V and 6 bases at J, with 17 bases between. This CDR3 has 15 residues. CDR3 region: CASSFGAGPSAEAFF. Written as DNA, the CDR3 is TGTGCCAGCAGCTTCGGTGCGGGGCCGAGTGCTGAAGCTTTCTTT.